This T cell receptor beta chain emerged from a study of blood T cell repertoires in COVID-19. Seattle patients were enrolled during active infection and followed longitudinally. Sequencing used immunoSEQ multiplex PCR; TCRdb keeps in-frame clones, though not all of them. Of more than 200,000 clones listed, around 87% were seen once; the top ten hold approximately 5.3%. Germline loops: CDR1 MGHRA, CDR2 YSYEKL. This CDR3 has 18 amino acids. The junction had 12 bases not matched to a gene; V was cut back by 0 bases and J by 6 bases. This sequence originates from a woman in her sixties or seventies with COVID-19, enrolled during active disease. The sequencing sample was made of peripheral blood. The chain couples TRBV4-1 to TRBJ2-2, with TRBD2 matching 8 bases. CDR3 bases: TGCGCCAGCAGCCAAGACCCTCCTCGGGAGGGAGGTCCCGGGGAGCTGTTTTTT. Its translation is CASSQDPPREGGPGELFF.